What follows is one T cell receptor beta chain and its context. What it binds is unknown. V was pared by 8 bases and J by 3 bases, with 18 bases between. Per the germline V gene, CDR1 is SNHLY and CDR2 is FYNNEI. CDR3 size: 15 residues. This record comes from a study of cytomegalovirus exposure and HLA in healthy donors. Whole-study findings and limits: While the bulk of TCR sequences proved rare, some public TCRs turned up in many donors. The study labeled more than 150 TCR beta chains cytomegalovirus-associated. Immune exposure was documented only through CMV serostatus. Confirmation was obtained in vitro that three CMV-associated chains are specific for CMV antigens.

It was with 60 Vbeta and 13 Jbeta primers that the PCR ran. Some clones are missing from TCRdb's copy, which holds only in-frame ones; the method was immunoSEQ multiplex PCR. The table gives approximately 120,000 clones; the top ten clones make up around 2.4% of it. The sequence was obtained from a man in his forties in good health and CMV-seronegative. The chain recombines TRBV2 with TRBJ2-3, with a possible D match to TRBD2 (6 bases). Input material: PBMCs. In DNA, the CDR3 is TGTGCCAGCTGGGCTACGGGAGTCTTGACAGATACGCAGTATTTT. Amino acid sequence: CASWATGVLTDTQYF.